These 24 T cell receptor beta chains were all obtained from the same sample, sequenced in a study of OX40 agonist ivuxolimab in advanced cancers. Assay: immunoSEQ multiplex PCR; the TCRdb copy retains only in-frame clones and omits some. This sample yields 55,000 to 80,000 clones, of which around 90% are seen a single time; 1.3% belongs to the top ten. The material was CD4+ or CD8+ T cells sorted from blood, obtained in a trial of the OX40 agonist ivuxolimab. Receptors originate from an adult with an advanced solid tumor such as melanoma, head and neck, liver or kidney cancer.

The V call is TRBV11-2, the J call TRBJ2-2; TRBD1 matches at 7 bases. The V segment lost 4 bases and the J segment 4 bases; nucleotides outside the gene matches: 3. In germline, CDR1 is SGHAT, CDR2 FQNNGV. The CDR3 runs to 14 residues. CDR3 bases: TGTGCCAGCAGCTGGGACAGTTCCACCGGGGAGCTGTTTTTT. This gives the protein CASSWDSSTGELFF.

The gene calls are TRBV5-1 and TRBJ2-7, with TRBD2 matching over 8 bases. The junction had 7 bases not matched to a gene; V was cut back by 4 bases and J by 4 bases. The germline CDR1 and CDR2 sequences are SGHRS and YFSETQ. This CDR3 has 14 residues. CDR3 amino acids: CASSASGGQYEQYF. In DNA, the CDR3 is TGCGCCAGCAGCGCCTCGGGGGGGCAGTACGAGCAGTACTTC. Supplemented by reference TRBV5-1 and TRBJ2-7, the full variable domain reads KAGVTQTPRYLIKTRGQQVTLSCSPISGHRSVSWYQQTPGQGLQFLFEYFSETQRNKGNFPGRFSGRQFSNSRSEMNVSTLELGDSALYLCASSASGGQYEQYFGPGTRLTVT.

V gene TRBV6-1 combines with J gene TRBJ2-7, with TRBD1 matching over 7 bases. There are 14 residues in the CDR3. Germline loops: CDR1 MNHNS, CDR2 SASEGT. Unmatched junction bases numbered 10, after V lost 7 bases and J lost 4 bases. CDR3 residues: CASMVVQGSYEQYF. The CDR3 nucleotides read TGTGCCAGCATGGTCGTACAGGGGTCGTACGAGCAGTACTTC.

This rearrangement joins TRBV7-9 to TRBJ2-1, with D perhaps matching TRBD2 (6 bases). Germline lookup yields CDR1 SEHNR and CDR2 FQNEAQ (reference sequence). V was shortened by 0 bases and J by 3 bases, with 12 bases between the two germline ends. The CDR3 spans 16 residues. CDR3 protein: CASSLAYGGSYNEQFF. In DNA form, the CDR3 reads TGTGCCAGCAGCTTAGCCTATGGGGGGAGCTACAATGAGCAGTTCTTC.

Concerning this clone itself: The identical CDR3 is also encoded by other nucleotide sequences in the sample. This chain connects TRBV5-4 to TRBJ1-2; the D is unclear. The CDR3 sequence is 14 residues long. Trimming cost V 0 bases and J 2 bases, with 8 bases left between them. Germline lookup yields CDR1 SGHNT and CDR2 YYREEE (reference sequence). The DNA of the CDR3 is TGTGCCAGCAGCTTGGGGACTGAGAACTATGGCTACACCTTC. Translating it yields CASSLGTENYGYTF.

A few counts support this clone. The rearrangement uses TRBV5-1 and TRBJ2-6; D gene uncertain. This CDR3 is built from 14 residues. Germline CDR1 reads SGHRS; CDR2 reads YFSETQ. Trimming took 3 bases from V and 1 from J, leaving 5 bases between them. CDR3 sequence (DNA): TGCGCCAGCAGCTCCCAATCTGGGGCCAACGTCCTGACTTTC. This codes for CASSSQSGANVLTF.

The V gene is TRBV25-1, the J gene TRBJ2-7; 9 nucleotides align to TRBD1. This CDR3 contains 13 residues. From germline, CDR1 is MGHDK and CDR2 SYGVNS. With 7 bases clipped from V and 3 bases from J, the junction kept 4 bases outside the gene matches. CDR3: CASTPGQGYEQYF. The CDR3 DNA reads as TGTGCCAGCACCCCGGGACAGGGCTACGAGCAGTACTTC.

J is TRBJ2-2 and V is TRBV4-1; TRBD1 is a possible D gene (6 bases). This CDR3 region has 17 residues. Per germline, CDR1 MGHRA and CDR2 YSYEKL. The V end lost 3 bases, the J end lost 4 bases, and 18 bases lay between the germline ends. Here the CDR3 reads CASSQIQGFLSTGELFF. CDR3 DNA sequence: TGCGCCAGCAGCCAGATTCAGGGGTTTTTAAGCACCGGGGAGCTGTTTTTT.

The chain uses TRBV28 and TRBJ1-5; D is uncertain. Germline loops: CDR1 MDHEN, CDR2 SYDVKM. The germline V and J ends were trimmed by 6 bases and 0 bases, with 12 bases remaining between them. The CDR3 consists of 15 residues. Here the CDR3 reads CASSTTEYSNQPQHF. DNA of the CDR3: TGTGCCAGCAGCACCACGGAATATAGCAATCAGCCCCAGCATTTT.

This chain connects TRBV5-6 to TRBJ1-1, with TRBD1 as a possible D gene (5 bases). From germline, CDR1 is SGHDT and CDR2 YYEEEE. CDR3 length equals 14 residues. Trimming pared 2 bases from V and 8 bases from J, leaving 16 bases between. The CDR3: CASSLGTRYKEAFF. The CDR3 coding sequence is TGTGCCAGCAGCTTAGGGACCCGCTACAAGGAAGCTTTCTTT.

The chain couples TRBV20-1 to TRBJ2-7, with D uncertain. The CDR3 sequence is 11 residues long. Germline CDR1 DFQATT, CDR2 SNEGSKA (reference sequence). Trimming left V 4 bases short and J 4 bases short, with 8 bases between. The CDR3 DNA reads TGCAGTGCTATTCGTATATACGAGCAGTACTTC. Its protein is CSAIRIYEQYF.

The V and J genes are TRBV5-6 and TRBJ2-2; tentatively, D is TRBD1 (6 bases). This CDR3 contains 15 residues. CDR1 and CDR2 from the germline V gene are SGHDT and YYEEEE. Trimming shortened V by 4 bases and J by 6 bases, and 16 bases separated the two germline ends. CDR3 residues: CASSPDLGAAGELFF. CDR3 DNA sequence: TGTGCCAGCAGCCCGGATCTGGGGGCCGCCGGGGAGCTGTTTTTT.

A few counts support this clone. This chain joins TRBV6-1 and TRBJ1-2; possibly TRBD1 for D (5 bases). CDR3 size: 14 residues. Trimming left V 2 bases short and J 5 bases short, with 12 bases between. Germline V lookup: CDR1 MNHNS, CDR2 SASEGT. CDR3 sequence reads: CASSEQGRDYGYTF. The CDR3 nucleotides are TGTGCCAGCAGTGAACAGGGCAGGGATTATGGCTACACCTTC.

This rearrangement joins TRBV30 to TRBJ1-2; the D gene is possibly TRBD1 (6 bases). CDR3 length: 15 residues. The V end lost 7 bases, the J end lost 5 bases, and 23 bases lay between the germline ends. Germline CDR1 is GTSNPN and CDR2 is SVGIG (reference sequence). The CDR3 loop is CASQRAPQGNYGYTF. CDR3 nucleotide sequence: TGTGCCTCCCAGAGGGCGCCGCAGGGGAATTATGGCTACACCTTC.

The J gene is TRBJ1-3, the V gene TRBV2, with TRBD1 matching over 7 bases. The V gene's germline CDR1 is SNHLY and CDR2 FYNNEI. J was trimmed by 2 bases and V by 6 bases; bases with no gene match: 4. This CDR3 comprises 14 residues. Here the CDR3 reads CASSRQGTGNTIYF. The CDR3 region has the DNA TGTGCCAGCAGCAGACAGGGAACTGGAAACACCATATATTTT.

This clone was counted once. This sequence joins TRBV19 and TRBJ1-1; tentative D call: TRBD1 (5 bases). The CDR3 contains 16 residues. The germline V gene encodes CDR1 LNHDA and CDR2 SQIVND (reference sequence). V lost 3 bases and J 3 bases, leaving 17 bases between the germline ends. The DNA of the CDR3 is TGTGCCAGTAGTATTTTGAGGGGCGCGGGCGACACTGAAGCTTTCTTT. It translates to CASSILRGAGDTEAFF.

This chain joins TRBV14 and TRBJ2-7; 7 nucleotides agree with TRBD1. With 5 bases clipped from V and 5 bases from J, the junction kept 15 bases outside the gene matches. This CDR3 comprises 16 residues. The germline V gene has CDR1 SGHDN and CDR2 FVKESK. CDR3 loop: CASSAYPGGARNEQYF. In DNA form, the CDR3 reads TGTGCCAGCAGCGCGTATCCAGGGGGTGCCAGAAACGAGCAGTACTTC.

In DNA, the CDR3 is TGCGCCAGCAGCTTGCAACCGGGACTTCTATCGAATACGCAGTATTTT. As protein: CASSLQPGLLSNTQYF. V and J are TRBV5-1 and TRBJ2-3; the D gene is possibly TRBD2 (6 bases). Germline V gives CDR1 SGHRS, CDR2 YFSETQ. The CDR3 sequence is 16 residues long. Trimming took 1 base from V and 7 from J, leaving 19 bases between them. Filled out from reference TRBV5-1 and TRBJ2-3, the complete variable domain reads KAGVTQTPRYLIKTRGQQVTLSCSPISGHRSVSWYQQTPGQGLQFLFEYFSETQRNKGNFPGRFSGRQFSNSRSEMNVSTLELGDSALYLCASSLQPGLLSNTQYFGPGTRLTVL.

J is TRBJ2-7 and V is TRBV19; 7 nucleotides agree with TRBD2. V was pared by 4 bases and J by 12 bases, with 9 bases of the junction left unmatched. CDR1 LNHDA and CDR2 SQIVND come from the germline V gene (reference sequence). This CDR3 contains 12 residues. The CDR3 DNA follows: TGTGCCAGTAGTACCTCAGCGGGACCTTTGTACTTC. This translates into CASSTSAGPLYF. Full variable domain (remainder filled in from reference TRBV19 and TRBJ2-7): DGGITQSPKYLFRKEGQNVTLSCEQNLNHDAMYWYRQDPGQGLRLIYYSQIVNDFQKGDIAEGYSVSREKKESFPLTVTSAQKNPTAFYLCASSTSAGPLYFGPGTRLTVT.

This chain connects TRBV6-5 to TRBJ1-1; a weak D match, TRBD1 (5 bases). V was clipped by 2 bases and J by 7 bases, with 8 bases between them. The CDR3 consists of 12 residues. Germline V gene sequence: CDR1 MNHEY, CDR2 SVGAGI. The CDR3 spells CASSYQGLEAFF. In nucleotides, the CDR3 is TGTGCCAGCAGTTACCAGGGTCTTGAAGCTTTCTTT.

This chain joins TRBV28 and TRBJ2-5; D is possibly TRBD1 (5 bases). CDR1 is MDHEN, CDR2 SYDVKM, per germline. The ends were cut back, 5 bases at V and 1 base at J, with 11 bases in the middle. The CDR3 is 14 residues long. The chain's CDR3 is CASSGAWGQETQYF. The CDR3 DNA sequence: TGTGCCAGCAGTGGGGCTTGGGGCCAAGAGACCCAGTACTTC.

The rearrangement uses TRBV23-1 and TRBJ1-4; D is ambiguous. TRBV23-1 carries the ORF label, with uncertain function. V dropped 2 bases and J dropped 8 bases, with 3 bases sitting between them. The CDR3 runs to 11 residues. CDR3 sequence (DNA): TGCGCCAGCAGTCAAGGCGAAAAACTGTTTTTT. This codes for CASSQGEKLFF.

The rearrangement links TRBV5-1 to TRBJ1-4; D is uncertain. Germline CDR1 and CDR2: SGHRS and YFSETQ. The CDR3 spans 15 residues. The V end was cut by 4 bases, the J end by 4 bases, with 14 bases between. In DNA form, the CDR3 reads TGCGCCAGCAGCGACACCGGACGGAGTAATGAAAAACTGTTTTTT. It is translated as CASSDTGRSNEKLFF.

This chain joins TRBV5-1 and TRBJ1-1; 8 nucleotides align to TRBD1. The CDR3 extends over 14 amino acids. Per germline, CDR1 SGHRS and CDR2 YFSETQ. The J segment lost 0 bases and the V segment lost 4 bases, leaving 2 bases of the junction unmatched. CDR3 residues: CASSRGQVNTEAFF. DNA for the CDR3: TGCGCCAGCAGCAGGGGACAGGTGAACACTGAAGCTTTCTTT.